This entry concerns a single T cell receptor (beta chain). Its antigen specificity is not known. These data are taken from a study of T cells expressing NK-cell markers (dated by TCRdb to the early 2020s). As for the study more broadly: In sorted CD3+CD56+NKG2C+, CD3+CD56+NKG2C- and CD3+CD56-NKG2C+ T-cell subsets from roughly 8 donors, TCR beta-chain repertoires were profiled. Sequencing of the libraries produced 2 x 150 bp reads on Illumina HiSeq 2000/2500, MiSeq or NextSeq. All eight donors whose samples were sequenced were randomly selected healthy volunteers, three of them men and five women. Seven of the eight sequenced donors were HCMV-seropositive and one was HCMV-seronegative.

The paper as a whole reports these results and caveats: Whether the expanded NKG2C-expressing T cell clones were specific for HCMV antigens remained unclear. In several donors, the dominant CD3+CD56+NKG2C+ clonotypes were among the top 10 CD8+ clonotypes and accounted for roughly 1.0-8% of CD8+ T cells. Those dominant clonotypes were again the most abundant among CD3+CD56-NKG2C+ cells in several donors, at about 28.3-65%.

The sequencer was an Illumina HiSeq 2000. 5'RACE template switching, by which a universal primer site and unique molecular identifiers were added, was used to make TCR beta cDNA libraries. Synthesis of cDNA was primed from the TCR beta constant segment and was followed by two consecutive PCR amplification steps. The study's processing was this. MIGEC was used to demultiplex reads and group the reads by UMI, and MiTCR was used to assemble and quantify clonotypes. To exclude erroneous sequences, any TCR cDNA sequence not supported by at least two reads was discarded. The tcR package was used for downstream repertoire analysis, and clonotypes were matched between fractions using CDR3 nucleotide sequence together with V segment. VDJmatch was used to annotate antigen specificity against VDJdb, with one amino acid substitution in CDR3 allowed. Following reprocessing of the reads by TCRdb, the data hold one row per CDR3 protein sequence and no DNA is available. The V and J calls, along with clone size, are taken from TCRdb and not from the paper's own processing. The table for this sample lists approximately 460,000 distinct CDR3 sequences. The top ten hold roughly 7.2% of the sample.

Via the germline V gene, CDR1 is SGHAT and CDR2 FQNNGV. Measured from the cysteine to the phenylalanine, the CDR3 is 14 residues long. No DNA accompanies this entry. HCMV-specific IgG was detected in serum with a commercial ELISA kit to determine HCMV serostatus. Peripheral blood mononuclear cells were isolated from blood by Ficoll density gradient centrifugation. The chain was built from TRBV11-2 and TRBJ2-3; TCRdb returns TRBD2, unconfirmable since there is no DNA. The origin of this receptor is a woman between 18 and 69 years old in good health. Sample: blood T cells: a sorted CD56 or NKG2C T cell subset, CD4+ or CD8+ T cells, or bulk PBMC T cells (not recorded which). The CDR3 region has the sequence CASSFTSQPDTQYF. The reference TRBV11-2 and TRBJ2-3 proteins fill in what lies around the CDR3, so the full variable domain reads EAGVAQSPRYKIIEKRQSVAFWCNPISGHATLYWYQQILGQGPKLLIQFQNNGVVDDSQLPKDRFSAERLKGVDSTLKIQPAKLEDSAVYLCASSFTSQPDTQYFGPGTRLTVL.